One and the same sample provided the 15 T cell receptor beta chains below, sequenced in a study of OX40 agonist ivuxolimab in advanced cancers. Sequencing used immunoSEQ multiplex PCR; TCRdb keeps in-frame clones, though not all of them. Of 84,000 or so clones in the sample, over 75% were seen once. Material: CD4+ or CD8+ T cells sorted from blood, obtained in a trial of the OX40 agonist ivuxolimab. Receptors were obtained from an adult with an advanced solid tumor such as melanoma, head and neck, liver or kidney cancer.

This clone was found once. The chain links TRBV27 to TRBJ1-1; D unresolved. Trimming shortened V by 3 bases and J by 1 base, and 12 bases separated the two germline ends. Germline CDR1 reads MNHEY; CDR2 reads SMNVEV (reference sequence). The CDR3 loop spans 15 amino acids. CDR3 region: CASSLFNLGNTEAFF. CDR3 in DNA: TGTGCCAGCAGTTTGTTTAACCTTGGGAACACTGAAGCTTTCTTT.

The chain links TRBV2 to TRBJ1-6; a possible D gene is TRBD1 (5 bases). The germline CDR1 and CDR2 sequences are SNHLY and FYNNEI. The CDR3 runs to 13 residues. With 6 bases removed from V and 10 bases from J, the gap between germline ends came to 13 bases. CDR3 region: CASRRGYGSPLHF. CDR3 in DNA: TGTGCCAGCAGGAGGGGATATGGGTCACCCCTCCACTTT.

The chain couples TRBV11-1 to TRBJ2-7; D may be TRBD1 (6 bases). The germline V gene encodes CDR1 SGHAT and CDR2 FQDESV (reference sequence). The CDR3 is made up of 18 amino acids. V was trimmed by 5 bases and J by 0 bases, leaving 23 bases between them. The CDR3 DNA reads TGTGCCAGCAGCAATCCGGGACACCAGTTGTCGAGCTCCTACGAGCAGTACTTC. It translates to CASSNPGHQLSSSYEQYF.

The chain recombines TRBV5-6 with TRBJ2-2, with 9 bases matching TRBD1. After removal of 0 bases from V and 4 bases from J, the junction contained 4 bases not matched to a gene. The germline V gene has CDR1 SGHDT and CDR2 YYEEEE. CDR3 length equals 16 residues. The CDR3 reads CASSLAGTGPTGELFF. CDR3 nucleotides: TGTGCCAGCAGCTTGGCAGGGACAGGGCCCACCGGGGAGCTGTTTTTT.

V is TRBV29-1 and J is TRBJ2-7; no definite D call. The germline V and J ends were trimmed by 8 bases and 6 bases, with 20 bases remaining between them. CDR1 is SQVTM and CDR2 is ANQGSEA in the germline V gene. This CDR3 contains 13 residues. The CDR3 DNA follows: TGCAGCACCTCCGGAAGCCCACCCGGCGAGCAGTACTTC. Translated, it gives CSTSGSPPGEQYF.

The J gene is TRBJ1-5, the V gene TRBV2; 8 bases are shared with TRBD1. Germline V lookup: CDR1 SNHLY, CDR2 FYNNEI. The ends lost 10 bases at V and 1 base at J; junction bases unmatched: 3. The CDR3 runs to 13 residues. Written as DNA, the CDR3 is TGTGCCATTGGGACAGGAAGCAATCAGCCCCAGCATTTT. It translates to CAIGTGSNQPQHF.

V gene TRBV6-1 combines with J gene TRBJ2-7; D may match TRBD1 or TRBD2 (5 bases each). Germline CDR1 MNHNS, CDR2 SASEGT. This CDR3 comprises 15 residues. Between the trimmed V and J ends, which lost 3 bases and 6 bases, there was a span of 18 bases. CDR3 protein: CASSEDQPREREQYF. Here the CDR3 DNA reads TGTGCCAGCAGTGAGGACCAACCCAGGGAGCGCGAGCAGTACTTC.

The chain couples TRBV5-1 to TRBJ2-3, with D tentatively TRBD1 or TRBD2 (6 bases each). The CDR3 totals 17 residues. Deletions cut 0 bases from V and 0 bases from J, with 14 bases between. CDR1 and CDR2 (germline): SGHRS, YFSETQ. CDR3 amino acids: CASSLVRDTTSTDTQYF. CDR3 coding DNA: TGCGCCAGCAGCTTGGTGCGGGACACGACTAGCACAGATACGCAGTATTTT.

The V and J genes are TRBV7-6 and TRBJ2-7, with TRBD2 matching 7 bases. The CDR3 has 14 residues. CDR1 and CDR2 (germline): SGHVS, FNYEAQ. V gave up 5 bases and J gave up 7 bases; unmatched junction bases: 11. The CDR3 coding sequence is TGTGCCAGCAGCCCTACTACGGGAGGAGAGGAGCAGTACTTC. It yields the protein CASSPTTGGEEQYF.

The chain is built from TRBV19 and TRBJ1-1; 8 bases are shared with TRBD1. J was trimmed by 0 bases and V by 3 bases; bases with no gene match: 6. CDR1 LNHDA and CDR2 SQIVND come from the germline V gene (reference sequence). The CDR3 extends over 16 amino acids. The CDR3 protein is CASSILRTGMNTEAFF. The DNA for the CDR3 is TGTGCCAGTAGTATTCTTCGGACAGGGATGAACACTGAAGCTTTCTTT.

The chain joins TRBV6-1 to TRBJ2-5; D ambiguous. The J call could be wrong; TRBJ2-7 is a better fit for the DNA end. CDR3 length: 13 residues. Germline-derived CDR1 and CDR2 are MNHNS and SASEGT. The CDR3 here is CASIRPGSYEQYF. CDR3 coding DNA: TGTGCCAGCATCCGGCCCGGATCGTACGAGCAGTACTTC.

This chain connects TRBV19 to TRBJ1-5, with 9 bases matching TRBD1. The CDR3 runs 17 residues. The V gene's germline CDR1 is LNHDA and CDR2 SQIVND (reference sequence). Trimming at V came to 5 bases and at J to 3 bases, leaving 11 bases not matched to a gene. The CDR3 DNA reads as TGTGCCAGTAGTGACTCCGGGACAGGGTTTCCCAATCAGCCCCAGCATTTT. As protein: CASSDSGTGFPNQPQHF.

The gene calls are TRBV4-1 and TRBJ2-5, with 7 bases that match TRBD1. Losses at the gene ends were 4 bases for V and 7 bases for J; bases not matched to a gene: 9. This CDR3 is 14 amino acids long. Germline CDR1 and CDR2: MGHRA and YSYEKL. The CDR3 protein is CASSPDRELGTQYF. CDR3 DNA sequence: TGCGCCAGCAGCCCCGACAGGGAGCTGGGGACCCAGTACTTC.

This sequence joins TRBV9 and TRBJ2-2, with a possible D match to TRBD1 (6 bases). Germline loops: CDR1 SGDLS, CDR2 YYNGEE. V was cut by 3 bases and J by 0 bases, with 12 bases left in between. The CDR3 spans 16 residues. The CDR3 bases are TGTGCCAGCAGCGAGCCGGGGACAACGAACACCGGGGAGCTGTTTTTT. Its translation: CASSEPGTTNTGELFF.

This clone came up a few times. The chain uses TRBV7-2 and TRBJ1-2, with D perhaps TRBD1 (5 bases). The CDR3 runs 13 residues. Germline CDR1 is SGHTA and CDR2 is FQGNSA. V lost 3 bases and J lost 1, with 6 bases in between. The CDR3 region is CASSLTVNYGYTF. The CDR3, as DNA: TGTGCCAGCAGCTTGACAGTTAACTATGGCTACACCTTC. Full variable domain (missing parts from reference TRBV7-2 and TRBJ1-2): GAGVSQSPSNKVTEKGKDVELRCDPISGHTALYWYRQSLGQGLEFLIYFQGNSAPDKSGLPSDRFSAERTGGSVSTLTIQRTQQEDSAVYLCASSLTVNYGYTFGSGTRLTVV.